Listed below are T cell receptor beta chains from one sample, sequenced in a study of T cell responses to AZD1222 COVID-19 vaccine. TCRdb's table, derived via immunoSEQ multiplex PCR, lists solely in-frame clones and lacks some. The data show 130,000 or so clones, roughly 84% seen once. The specimen comprised peripheral blood, sampled on day 0 of AZD1222 vaccination. These receptors were collected from an adult in good health. The CDR3 runs from the conserved cysteine through the conserved F or W. The order of the fields is V gene, D gene, clone size, J gene, CDR3 protein, CDR3 DNA. A D gene is named only where the DNA matches it firmly. Clone size, where shown, is once, few, many, or a class for clones that have expanded.

V gene: TRBV2
D gene: .
clone size: .
J gene: TRBJ1-5
CDR3 protein: CASRDSNQPQHF
CDR3 DNA: TGTGCCAGCAGGGACAGCAATCAGCCCCAGCATTTT

V gene: TRBV19
D gene: .
clone size: .
J gene: TRBJ1-2
CDR3 protein: CASSVSRDNYGYTF
CDR3 DNA: TGTGCCAGTAGCGTATCCAGGGATAACTATGGCTACACCTTC

V gene: TRBV27
D gene: TRBD1
clone size: .
J gene: TRBJ2-3
CDR3 protein: CASSRQGWDTQYF
CDR3 DNA: TGTGCCAGCAGTAGACAGGGGTGGGATACGCAGTATTTT

V gene: TRBV4-3
D gene: TRBD1
clone size: .
J gene: TRBJ2-3
CDR3 protein: CASSLTGQAARDTQYF
CDR3 DNA: TGCGCCAGCAGCCTAACCGGACAGGCCGCACGCGATACGCAGTATTTT

V gene: TRBV19
D gene: TRBD2
clone size: few
J gene: TRBJ2-1
CDR3 protein: CASNRAGGPYEQFF
CDR3 DNA: TGTGCCAGTAACCGGGCGGGAGGGCCTTATGAGCAGTTCTTC

V gene: TRBV3-1/TRBV3-2
D gene: .
clone size: .
J gene: TRBJ1-3
CDR3 protein: CASSQDRGLLGNTIYF
CDR3 DNA: TGTGCCAGCAGCCAAGATCGGGGGCTTCTTGGAAACACCATATATTTT

V gene: TRBV10-3
D gene: TRBD2
clone size: .
J gene: TRBJ2-1
CDR3 protein: CAISDSSGGYNEQFF
CDR3 DNA: TGTGCCATCAGTGATTCTAGCGGGGGTTACAATGAGCAGTTCTTC

V gene: TRBV9
D gene: TRBD1
clone size: .
J gene: TRBJ1-2
CDR3 protein: CASSPRTGGYGYTF
CDR3 DNA: TGTGCCAGCAGCCCCCGGACAGGGGGCTATGGCTACACCTTC

V gene: TRBV10-2
D gene: TRBD2
clone size: .
J gene: TRBJ2-7
CDR3 protein: CASSDPGLAARHEQYF
CDR3 DNA: TGCGCCAGCAGTGACCCCGGACTAGCGGCTCGCCACGAGCAGTACTTC

V gene: TRBV3-1/TRBV3-2
D gene: TRBD2
clone size: few
J gene: TRBJ2-7
CDR3 protein: CASSQDRTSGIPHF
CDR3 DNA: TGTGCCAGCAGCCAAGATCGGACTAGCGGGATACCTCACTTC

V gene: TRBV3-1/TRBV3-2
D gene: TRBD2
clone size: .
J gene: TRBJ2-2
CDR3 protein: CASSPPGRDTGELFF
CDR3 DNA: TGTGCCAGCAGCCCCCCAGGGAGGGACACCGGGGAGCTGTTTTTT

V gene: TRBV5-4
D gene: .
clone size: .
J gene: TRBJ1-1
CDR3 protein: CASSLGPERSTEAFF
CDR3 DNA: TGTGCCAGCAGCTTGGGCCCTGAGAGGAGCACTGAAGCTTTCTTT

V gene: TRBV19
D gene: .
clone size: .
J gene: TRBJ1-1
CDR3 protein: CASSYRDNLFNEAFF
CDR3 DNA: TGTGCCAGTAGTTACAGGGACAACCTTTTCAATGAAGCTTTCTTT

V gene: TRBV13
D gene: TRBD2
clone size: .
J gene: TRBJ2-2
CDR3 protein: CASSLPIGLAATGELFF
CDR3 DNA: TGTGCCAGCAGCTTACCGATCGGGCTAGCGGCTACCGGGGAGCTGTTTTTT

V gene: TRBV27
D gene: .
clone size: .
J gene: TRBJ2-3
CDR3 protein: CASSFGAGATDTQYF
CDR3 DNA: .

V gene: TRBV7-9
D gene: .
clone size: .
J gene: TRBJ1-4
CDR3 protein: CASSLVVRLGRATNEKLFF
CDR3 DNA: TGTGCCAGCAGCTTAGTGGTGCGGCTTGGTAGAGCAACTAATGAAAAACTGTTTTTT

V gene: TRBV12-3/TRBV12-4
D gene: .
clone size: few
J gene: TRBJ1-2
CDR3 protein: CASSPRSGYTF
CDR3 DNA: TGTGCCAGCAGTCCTAGAAGTGGCTACACCTTC

V gene: TRBV6-5
D gene: TRBD2
clone size: .
J gene: TRBJ2-7
CDR3 protein: CASRLAGAPYEQYF
CDR3 DNA: TGTGCCAGCAGGCTAGCGGGGGCGCCCTACGAGCAGTACTTC

V gene: TRBV27
D gene: .
clone size: .
J gene: TRBJ2-7
CDR3 protein: CASSLSNIAYEQYF
CDR3 DNA: TGTGCCAGCAGTTTATCGAACATAGCCTACGAGCAGTACTTC

V gene: TRBV3-1/TRBV3-2
D gene: TRBD1
clone size: .
J gene: TRBJ1-2
CDR3 protein: CASSQDDRGYGYTF
CDR3 DNA: TGTGCCAGCAGCCAAGATGACAGGGGGTATGGCTACACCTTC

V gene: TRBV15
D gene: .
clone size: .
J gene: TRBJ1-2
CDR3 protein: CATSRVLTVDYGYTF
CDR3 DNA: TGTGCCACCAGCAGAGTTTTAACCGTAGACTATGGCTACACCTTC

V gene: TRBV5-4
D gene: TRBD1
clone size: .
J gene: TRBJ1-2
CDR3 protein: CATNEGARRGRSHGYTF
CDR3 DNA: TGTGCCACCAACGAGGGGGCCCGTCGGGGGAGGAGTCATGGCTACACCTTC

V gene: TRBV6-5
D gene: .
clone size: .
J gene: TRBJ1-2
CDR3 protein: CASTSRGTILGGYTF
CDR3 DNA: TGTGCCAGCACCTCGAGAGGAACAATTCTGGGCGGCTACACCTTC

V gene: TRBV11-2
D gene: TRBD1
clone size: .
J gene: TRBJ2-3
CDR3 protein: CASSLGRDRDFTDTQYF
CDR3 DNA: TGTGCCAGCAGCTTAGGTAGGGACAGGGATTTCACAGATACGCAGTATTTT

V gene: TRBV30
D gene: TRBD1
clone size: .
J gene: TRBJ2-7
CDR3 protein: CAWSTRTGLAYEQYF
CDR3 DNA: TGTGCCTGGAGTACCCGGACAGGGCTAGCCTACGAGCAGTACTTC

V gene: TRBV28
D gene: .
clone size: .
J gene: TRBJ2-1
CDR3 protein: CASSPPAYKRNEQFF
CDR3 DNA: TGTGCCAGCAGTCCGCCGGCCTACAAACGGAATGAGCAGTTCTTC

V gene: TRBV28
D gene: .
clone size: .
J gene: TRBJ2-7
CDR3 protein: CASSPNHISGRYYEQYF
CDR3 DNA: TGTGCCAGCAGTCCGAACCACATATCGGGGAGGTACTACGAGCAGTACTTC

V gene: TRBV27
D gene: TRBD2
clone size: .
J gene: TRBJ2-7
CDR3 protein: CASSLDGGSFNEQYF
CDR3 DNA: TGTGCCAGCAGTTTAGATGGCGGGAGCTTCAACGAGCAGTACTTC

V gene: TRBV5-4
D gene: TRBD2
clone size: .
J gene: TRBJ2-1
CDR3 protein: CASSWTSSYNEQFF
CDR3 DNA: TGTGCCAGCAGCTGGACTAGCTCCTACAATGAGCAGTTCTTC

V gene: TRBV30
D gene: .
clone size: .
J gene: TRBJ1-2
CDR3 protein: CAWSGLAGRTNYGYTF
CDR3 DNA: TGTGCCTGGAGTGGTTTAGCGGGACGAACTAACTATGGCTACACCTTC

V gene: TRBV7-2
D gene: .
clone size: .
J gene: TRBJ2-1
CDR3 protein: CASSPDRTYNEQFF
CDR3 DNA: TGTGCCAGCAGCCCCGACCGAACGTACAATGAGCAGTTCTTC

V gene: TRBV5-1
D gene: TRBD2
clone size: .
J gene: TRBJ2-1
CDR3 protein: CASSGGLAHNEQFF
CDR3 DNA: TGCGCCAGCAGCGGGGGACTAGCCCACAATGAGCAGTTCTTC

V gene: TRBV5-4
D gene: .
clone size: .
J gene: TRBJ2-7
CDR3 protein: CASSLWVGSYEQYF
CDR3 DNA: TGTGCCAGCAGCTTGTGGGTGGGCTCCTACGAGCAGTACTTC

V gene: TRBV5-1
D gene: TRBD2
clone size: .
J gene: TRBJ2-3
CDR3 protein: CASSPPLRLAGSTDTQYF
CDR3 DNA: TGCGCCAGCAGCCCGCCACTCCGACTAGCGGGGAGCACAGATACGCAGTATTTT

V gene: TRBV7-8
D gene: TRBD2
clone size: .
J gene: TRBJ2-5
CDR3 protein: CASSLVLAGGQETQYF
CDR3 DNA: TGTGCCAGCAGCTTAGTACTAGCGGGGGGGCAAGAGACCCAGTACTTC

V gene: TRBV7-2
D gene: TRBD1
clone size: .
J gene: TRBJ1-1
CDR3 protein: CASSSDRGRGIAFF
CDR3 DNA: TGTGCCAGCAGCTCAGACAGGGGGCGAGGTATCGCTTTCTTT

V gene: TRBV6-5
D gene: TRBD1
clone size: .
J gene: TRBJ1-5
CDR3 protein: CARTTGPHQPQHF
CDR3 DNA: TGTGCCAGAACGACAGGGCCCCATCAGCCCCAGCATTTT

V gene: TRBV3-1/TRBV3-2
D gene: .
clone size: .
J gene: TRBJ1-1
CDR3 protein: CASSQVMDGATEAFF
CDR3 DNA: TGTGCCAGCAGCCAAGTTATGGACGGAGCCACTGAAGCTTTCTTT

V gene: TRBV13
D gene: TRBD2
clone size: .
J gene: TRBJ2-3
CDR3 protein: CASSPERLAGNRWDTQYF
CDR3 DNA: TGTGCCAGCAGCCCCGAGCGACTAGCGGGGAACCGTTGGGATACGCAGTATTTT

V gene: TRBV4-1
D gene: .
clone size: .
J gene: TRBJ1-6
CDR3 protein: CASSQVWIHNSPLHF
CDR3 DNA: TGCGCCAGCAGCCAAGTTTGGATCCATAATTCACCCCTCCACTTT

V gene: TRBV9
D gene: .
clone size: .
J gene: TRBJ1-3
CDR3 protein: CASSGVRSNTIYF
CDR3 DNA: TGTGCCAGCAGCGGGGTTCGGAGTAACACCATATATTTT

V gene: TRBV12-3/TRBV12-4
D gene: .
clone size: few
J gene: TRBJ1-3
CDR3 protein: CASGRRGNTIYF
CDR3 DNA: TGTGCCAGCGGAAGGAGGGGTAACACCATATATTTT

V gene: TRBV9
D gene: TRBD2
clone size: few
J gene: TRBJ2-3
CDR3 protein: CASSVAPSGGLTDTQYF
CDR3 DNA: TGTGCCAGCAGCGTAGCCCCTAGCGGGGGCCTCACAGATACGCAGTATTTT

V gene: TRBV23-1
D gene: .
clone size: .
J gene: TRBJ1-5
CDR3 protein: CASSTWGYQPQHF
CDR3 DNA: TGCGCCAGCTCTACATGGGGCTATCAGCCCCAGCATTTT